One sample yielded the 22 T cell receptor beta chains listed below, sequenced in a study of T cell clonality in common variable immunodeficiency. Study-level points and caveats: Fewer deletions and N-nucleotide insertions were reportedly seen in common variable immunodeficiency TCR beta sequences.

Only in-frame clones appear in the TCRdb table, and some are missing; sequencing was by immunoSEQ multiplex PCR. The sample yields more than 25,000 clones, without any singletons. These receptors' targets are unknown. The sequencing input was peripheral blood mononuclear cells. Every receptor here comes from a human donor with common variable immunodeficiency.

By sample fraction, this clone is medium-sized. The read finishes 3 residues shy of the CDR3 end, and the germline J gene is used to complete it. The chain is built from TRBV20-1 and TRBJ1-3; D call uncertain. The germline CDR1 and CDR2 sequences are DFQATT and SNEGSKA (reference sequence). The CDR3 consists of 12 residues. V was trimmed by 3 bases and J by 4 bases, leaving 7 bases between them. The CDR3 loop reads CSASSQGNTIYF. The CDR3 DNA, read in part, is TGCAGTGCTAGTTCCCAGGGAAACACC.

This clone was found many times. The observed sequence ends 3 residues before the CDR3 terminus, with the missing tail filled in from the germline J gene. The chain employs TRBV5-1 and TRBJ2-6; 8 bases are a match to TRBD1. The CDR3 extends over 18 amino acids. From germline, CDR1 is SGHRS and CDR2 YFSETQ. V lost 3 bases, J lost 0 bases, and 8 bases stayed unmatched. The CDR3 is CASSYAGTGRSGANVLTF. The DNA read from the CDR3 is TGCGCCAGCAGCTACGCCGGGACAGGCCGCTCTGGGGCCAACGTC.

The sample holds a few counts of this clone. From the germline J gene comes the end of the CDR3, since the read stops 3 residues before it. The chain carries TRBV2 and TRBJ2-1; 7 positions match TRBD1. The germline V gene has CDR1 SNHLY and CDR2 FYNNEI. The CDR3 runs 17 residues. Trimming cost V 5 bases and J 8 bases; bases outside gene matches: 18. The covered CDR3 bases are TGTGCCAGCAGTACGCTGAACCGGGACAGACTGGGGGATGAG. It yields the protein CASSTLNRDRLGDE. The whole CDR3 protein is CASSTLNRDRLGDEQFF.

This clone appeared a few times. The observed sequence ends 3 residues before the CDR3 terminus, with the missing tail filled in from the germline J gene. The chain links TRBV19 to TRBJ2-7; TRBD2 matches at 15 bases. V was clipped by 6 bases and J by 0 bases; unmatched bases: 9. CDR1 LNHDA and CDR2 SQIVND come from the germline V gene (reference sequence). The CDR3 is made up of 18 amino acids. This CDR3 reads CASSRGLAGGHDSYEQYF. The sequenced part of the CDR3 DNA is TGTGCCAGTAGCAGAGGACTAGCGGGAGGGCACGACTCCTACGAG.

This clone came up many times. From the germline J gene comes the end of the CDR3, since the read stops 3 residues before it. This chain uses TRBV20-1 with TRBJ1-1, with D tentatively TRBD1 (5 bases). V dropped 3 bases and J dropped 0 bases, with 17 bases sitting between them. CDR3 size: 16 residues. Germline-derived CDR1 and CDR2 are DFQATT and SNEGSKA (reference sequence). Incomplete CDR3 DNA: TGCAGTGCTAGGCAAACAGGAGGCTCGTTGAACACTGAA. Translating it yields CSARQTGGSLNTE. The whole CDR3 is CSARQTGGSLNTEAFF.

This clone has a count of ten or more. The read is 3 residues too short to cover the CDR3 end, so that end is filled in from the germline J gene. The rearrangement joins TRBV7-8 to TRBJ2-1; 9 positions agree with TRBD2. From germline, CDR1 is SGHVS and CDR2 FQNEAQ. The V segment lost 1 base and the J segment 5 bases; nucleotides outside the gene matches: 6. This CDR3 comprises 16 residues. The CDR3 DNA, read in part, is TGTGCCAGCAGCTTAGGTTACCTAGCGGGAAACAATGAG. The encoded protein is CASSLGYLAGNNE. The whole CDR3 is CASSLGYLAGNNEQFF.

This clone was picked up many times. The CDR3 is cut off 3 residues early in the read; its end comes from the germline J gene. The gene calls are TRBV18 and TRBJ2-1, with D maybe TRBD1 (5 bases). V was shortened by 1 base and J by 5 bases, with 6 bases between the two germline ends. Germline values: CDR1 KGHSH, CDR2 LQKENI. This CDR3 is 13 amino acids long. The CDR3 DNA, read in part, is TGTGCCAGCTCACCACTACAGGACAATGAG. It translates to CASSPLQDNE. The whole CDR3 sequence reads CASSPLQDNEQFF.

This clone turned up a few times. The sequenced part of the CDR3 DNA is TGTGCCAGTAGTCGAATCCCCGGGACAGGGTCTCAGCCC. It is translated as CASSRIPGTGSQP. The full-length CDR3 reads as CASSRIPGTGSQPQHF. V and J are TRBV19 and TRBJ1-5; 9 nucleotides align to TRBD1. The read finishes 3 residues shy of the CDR3 end, and the germline J gene is used to complete it. The CDR3 loop spans 16 amino acids. CDR1 and CDR2 from the germline V gene are LNHDA and SQIVND (reference sequence). J gave up 6 bases and V 5 bases, and 11 bases lay outside the gene matches.

Remarks on this clone: The sequenced fragment ends 3 residues before the CDR3 boundary, so the rest is inferred from the germline J gene. The chain combines TRBV29-1 with TRBJ2-5, with TRBD2 identical over 7 bases. Trimming took 4 bases from V and 5 from J; bases not matched to a gene: 4. This CDR3 has 12 residues. Germline values: CDR1 SQVTM, CDR2 ANQGSEA. The covered CDR3 bases are TGCAGCGTTGCCCAGGGAGGGGAGACC. Translation gives CSVAQGGET. The whole CDR3 protein reads CSVAQGGETQYF. Using reference TRBV29-1 and TRBJ2-5 for the parts outside the CDR3, the full variable domain is SAVISQKPSRDICQRGTSLTIQCQVDSQVTMMFWYRQQPGQSLTLIATANQGSEATYESGFVIDKFPISRPNLTFSTLTVSNMSPEDSSIYLCSVAQGGETQYFGPGTRLLVL.

This clone came up many times. Incomplete CDR3 DNA: TGTGCCTCGACTAGCGGTGCCTTCACAGATACG. It yields the protein CASTSGAFTDT. The entire CDR3 sequence reads CASTSGAFTDTQYF. The chain employs TRBV19 and TRBJ2-3, with 9 bases that match TRBD2. The read finishes 3 residues shy of the CDR3 end, and the germline J gene is used to complete it. CDR3 length: 14 amino acids. The ends lost 11 bases at V and 2 bases at J; junction bases unmatched: 8. The germline CDR1 and CDR2 sequences are LNHDA and SQIVND (reference sequence).

The sample holds many counts of this clone. From the germline J gene comes the end of the CDR3, since the read stops 3 residues before it. The chain is built from TRBV5-6 and TRBJ2-1, with 10 bases matching TRBD2. The germline V gene encodes CDR1 SGHDT and CDR2 YYEEEE. With 1 base clipped from V and 7 bases from J, the junction kept 5 bases outside the gene matches. The CDR3 has 15 amino acids. CDR3 DNA (partial): TGTGCCAGCAGCTTGACTGGACTAGCGGCAAATGAG. This encodes CASSLTGLAANE. The CDR3 reads in full as CASSLTGLAANEQFF.

This clone was detected ten times or more. The read terminates 3 residues before the CDR3 end, so the remaining end is supplied by the germline J gene. This chain connects TRBV5-1 to TRBJ2-5, with 8 bases lining up with TRBD1. CDR3 length: 15 residues. V was pared by 4 bases and J by 5 bases, with 10 bases of the junction left unmatched. CDR1 and CDR2 from the germline V gene are SGHRS and YFSETQ. The CDR3 bases that were read are TGCGCCAGCAGCCCAACCTTCAGGGGGCCGGAGACC. Translation gives CASSPTFRGPET. The complete CDR3 sequence is CASSPTFRGPETQYF.

This clone was seen only a few times. The read comes to an end 3 residues before the CDR3 does, leaving the germline J gene to fill in the end. The chain recombines TRBV19 with TRBJ2-3; TRBD1 matches at 8 bases. V lost 3 bases, J lost 1 base, and 3 bases stayed unmatched. Germline-derived CDR1 and CDR2 are LNHDA and SQIVND (reference sequence). This CDR3 is built from 15 residues. The CDR3 bases that were read are TGTGCCAGTAGTATCCCGGGACAGGGCACAGATACG. It codes for CASSIPGQGTDT. The entire CDR3 sequence reads CASSIPGQGTDTQYF. The full variable domain, rest sourced from reference TRBV19 and TRBJ2-3, is DGGITQSPKYLFRKEGQNVTLSCEQNLNHDAMYWYRQDPGQGLRLIYYSQIVNDFQKGDIAEGYSVSREKKESFPLTVTSAQKNPTAFYLCASSIPGQGTDTQYFGPGTRLTVL.

This clone occurred many times. At one end, the junction sequence differs from germline, possibly due to a read error. From the germline J gene comes the end of the CDR3, since the read stops 3 residues before it. This chain links TRBV6-1 with TRBJ2-2; the match to TRBD2 covers 12 bases. Germline V gene lookup returns CDR1 MNHNS and CDR2 SASEGT. This CDR3 spans 19 amino acids. CDR3 DNA (partial): TGTGCCAGCAGTAAAGCCCGGCTAGCGGGAGGGACGAACACCGGGGAG. Amino acids: CASSKARLAGGTNTGE. The full CDR3 protein reads CASSKARLAGGTNTGELFF.

As concerns this clone: The CDR3 extends 3 residues past the end of the read, so its final part is completed from the germline J gene. This chain uses TRBV2 with TRBJ1-2, with D possibly matching TRBD1 (6 bases). The CDR3 runs 15 residues. CDR1 and CDR2 (germline): SNHLY, FYNNEI. The DNA read from the CDR3 is TGTGCCAGCAGTGACACTAAATACAGGGTCTGGGGC. Encoded protein: CASSDTKYRVWG. In full, the CDR3 is CASSDTKYRVWGYTF.

As concerns this clone: The read ends 3 residues before the CDR3 terminus; that terminus is restored from the germline J gene. V and J are TRBV10-2 and TRBJ2-1, with 13 bases aligning to TRBD2. CDR3 size: 16 residues. Per the germline V gene, CDR1 is WSHSY and CDR2 is SAAADI. The trim removed 3 bases at V and 7 bases at J, leaving 6 bases unmatched. The covered CDR3 bases are TGCGCCAGCAGTGATAGGACTAGCGGGAGTGGTAATGAG. Its protein product is CASSDRTSGSGNE. In full, the CDR3 is CASSDRTSGSGNEQFF.

Comments on this clone: The read finishes 3 residues shy of the CDR3 end, and the germline J gene is used to complete it. The genes are TRBV19 and TRBJ1-4; 10 nucleotides align to TRBD1. With V trimmed by 5 bases and J by 5 bases, 5 bases remained unmatched. This CDR3 spans 15 amino acids. The germline V gene encodes CDR1 LNHDA and CDR2 SQIVND (reference sequence). The sequenced part of the CDR3 DNA is TGTGCCAGTAGTGTTGGGACAGGGGAGAATGAAAAA. As protein: CASSVGTGENEK. In full, the CDR3 is CASSVGTGENEKLFF.

With respect to this clone: Sequencing ends 3 residues short of the CDR3 end; the germline J gene provides the rest. This chain connects TRBV20-1 to TRBJ2-3; D is possibly TRBD1 (5 bases). CDR1 is DFQATT and CDR2 is SNEGSKA in the germline V gene (reference sequence). The CDR3 totals 12 residues. With 5 bases removed from V and 5 bases from J, the gap between germline ends came to 11 bases. The CDR3 bases that were read are TGCAGTGCTGCCCCAGGGTTAGATACG. This codes for CSAAPGLDT. The complete CDR3 sequence is CSAAPGLDTQYF.

This clone appeared many times. The CDR3 end is not reached by the read, which stops 3 residues before it; the germline J gene fills it in. The rearrangement links TRBV5-1 to TRBJ2-1, with 9 bases that match TRBD2. Germline lookup yields CDR1 SGHRS and CDR2 YFSETQ. CDR3 length: 14 residues. The ends lost 3 bases at V and 4 bases at J; junction bases unmatched: 2. The CDR3 region is CASSSSGAYNEQFF. The CDR3 DNA, read in part, is TGCGCCAGCAGCTCTAGCGGGGCTTACAATGAG.

This clone appeared many times. The read finishes 3 residues shy of the CDR3 end, and the germline J gene is used to complete it. V and J are TRBV19 and TRBJ2-7, with TRBD2 matching over 13 bases. Unmatched junction bases numbered 1, after V lost 9 bases and J lost 2 bases. CDR3 length equals 13 residues. From germline, CDR1 is LNHDA and CDR2 SQIVND (reference sequence). The covered CDR3 bases are TGTGCCAGCGGGACTAGCGGGACCTACGAG. It codes for CASGTSGTYE. The full CDR3 sequence reads CASGTSGTYEQYF.

This clone was seen repeatedly, ten times or more. Sequencing ends 3 residues short of the CDR3 end; the germline J gene provides the rest. The rearrangement joins TRBV20-1 to TRBJ2-7; 7 bases align to TRBD1. CDR1 DFQATT and CDR2 SNEGSKA come from the germline V gene (reference sequence). The CDR3 length is 13 residues. Trimming took 5 bases from V and 5 from J; bases not matched to a gene: 9. The CDR3 here is CSAFRQGINEQYF. The covered CDR3 bases are TGCAGTGCTTTCAGACAGGGTATCAACGAG.

This clone came up a few times. The sequence runs out 3 residues before the end of the CDR3; the remainder is reconstructed from the germline J gene. This chain links TRBV7-9 with TRBJ1-2; perhaps TRBD1 as D (5 bases). Trimming took 3 bases from V and 7 from J, leaving 15 bases between them. Looked up from germline, CDR1 is SEHNR and CDR2 is FQNEAQ (reference sequence). CDR3 length: 14 amino acids. The CDR3 bases that were read are TGTGCCAGCAGCTTTCCAGGGAGCGAGGCTGGC. Translated: CASSFPGSEAG. In full, the CDR3 reads CASSFPGSEAGYTF.